This TCR beta chain appears in the sequencing data of a study of shared clonotypes between healthy human individuals. Regarding this clone: The antigen remains undetermined.

General observations from the study: The diversity represented, both genetic and in exposure history, was limited by few donors.

Clones were read by immunoSEQ multiplex PCR, and TCRdb kept only the in-frame ones, dropping some. The table includes over 850,000 clones, approximately 78% detected once. There were only Caucasian adults among the donors, and all lived in Nashville, Tennessee. Material: memory CD4+ T cells from PBMCs. Subset: CD45RA-negative fraction. This clonotype was obtained from a man between 18 and 29 years old in good health. Some clones in this sample may be carry-over from other donors' samples.

Here the CDR3 DNA reads TGTGCCACCAGCAGAGATCGTCACAATGAGCAGTTCTTC. It translates to CATSRDRHNEQFF. This sequence joins TRBV15 and TRBJ2-1; D is uncertain. CDR1 and CDR2 from the germline V gene are LNHNV and YYDKDF (reference sequence). The length of the CDR3 is 13 residues. Trimming pared 0 bases from V and 5 bases from J, leaving 5 bases between.